The clone carrying this T cell receptor beta chain is a singleton in its sample. The V and J ends lost 3 bases and 8 bases respectively, with 25 bases between them. The CDR3 covers 18 residues. Germline CDR1 and CDR2: LNHNV and YYDKDF (reference sequence). RNA extraction was followed by reverse transcription into cDNA, which acted as the sequencing template. Profiled with immunoSEQ multiplex PCR; TCRdb holds only in-frame clones, not every one. The sample has 150,000 to 160,000 clones, 40% to 65% seen once. This specimen belongs to a study of CD8+ T cells in alopecia areata. The sample was CD8+ T cells sorted from blood, taken at week 0. This TCR was sampled from a human donor with alopecia areata. This sequence joins TRBV15 and TRBJ1-4; no definite D call. CDR3 bases: TGTGCCACCAGCAGGACCAGCCGGGCCGCGGGGAGGGTCGAAAAACTGTTTTTT. The encoded protein is CATSRTSRAAGRVEKLFF.